Detailed here is one TCR beta chain. As yet, its antigen is unknown. The library was designed around alpha chains, so this beta chain is a stray read whose abundance carries little weight. Time point specified: sample taken at primary tumor resection. The 70 or so donors had untreated early-stage non-small cell lung cancer. With 0 bases removed from V and 4 bases from J, the gap between germline ends came to 8 bases. The germline gives CDR1 MNHEY, CDR2 SMNVEV (reference sequence). CDR3 length equals 14 residues. TCRdb re-called the 5' RACE reads through MiXCR, storing one row per CDR3 protein. The sample holds fewer than 20,000 distinct CDR3 sequences; 5.8% are singletons and the top ten take around 10%. This sample stems from a study of spatial heterogeneity in lung cancer. Study-wide context: For tumor regions, TCR transcript counts showed a strong correlation with a T cell module score derived from matched bulk RNA-seq.

Findings and limits, study-wide: Alpha chains reached an estimated coverage of around 7.5% of tumor T cells, and beta chains 11% to 15%. Intratumoral expanded alpha and beta TCR counts were found to track tumor mutation counts.

The rearrangement joins TRBV27 to TRBJ2-3, with D perhaps given as TRBD1 or TRBD2 (6 bases each). The sequence came from a female donor with early-stage non-small cell lung cancer. The source material was lung tumor tissue, sampled at surgery. The CDR3 protein is CASSLSGGSDTQYF. The CDR3 region has the DNA TGTGCCAGCAGTTTATCGGGGGGCTCAGATACGCAGTATTTT.